The 25 T cell receptor beta chains presented below share a single source sample, sequenced in a study of blood T cell repertoires in COVID-19. TCRdb's copy holds only in-frame clones and misses some; the assay was immunoSEQ multiplex PCR. The sample shows roughly 150,000 clones, 85% to 90% of them seen only once. The source material was peripheral blood. The receptor set was obtained from a woman aged 80 or over with acute or convalescent COVID-19.

V and J are TRBV11-2 and TRBJ2-2; TRBD1 agrees at 7 bases. CDR3 length: 15 amino acids. After removal of 6 bases from V and 5 bases from J, the junction contained 9 bases not matched to a gene. Germline assignment: CDR1 SGHAT and CDR2 FQNNGV. CDR3 in amino acids: CASSHPGQPTGELFF. The CDR3, as DNA: TGTGCCAGCAGTCACCCGGGACAGCCGACCGGGGAGCTGTTTTTT.

V gene TRBV7-8 combines with J gene TRBJ1-2; TRBD1 might be the D (6 bases). V dropped 1 base and J dropped 14 bases, with 20 bases sitting between them. CDR3 length: 14 amino acids. Germline V CDR1 and CDR2: SGHVS, FQNEAQ. In DNA form, the CDR3 reads TGTGCCAGCAGCTTAGGCACACAGGGAGAGAAAGTAACCTTC. Protein: CASSLGTQGEKVTF.

This chain uses TRBV6-5 with TRBJ1-2; 9 nucleotides match TRBD1. Germline V gives CDR1 MNHEY, CDR2 SVGAGI. V shed 6 bases, J shed 4 bases, and the junction held 6 bases outside the gene matches. The CDR3 spans 14 residues. CDR3 region: CASRETGGAYGYTF. The CDR3 DNA reads TGTGCCAGCAGGGAGACAGGGGGGGCCTATGGCTACACCTTC.

This clone was counted a single time. The V gene is TRBV7-8, the J gene TRBJ1-2, with 7 bases matching TRBD1. Germline-derived CDR1 and CDR2 are SGHVS and FQNEAQ. There are 16 residues in the CDR3. J gave up 3 bases and V 6 bases, and 13 bases lay outside the gene matches. CDR3 nucleotides: TGTGCCAGCAGTCGAGGACAGGCCCACCATTACTATGGCTACACCTTC. It translates to CASSRGQAHHYYGYTF. Combining the CDR3 with reference TRBV7-8 and TRBJ1-2 gives the whole variable domain GAGVSQSPRYKVAKRGQDVALRCDPISGHVSLFWYQQALGQGPEFLTYFQNEAQLDKSGLPSDRFFAERPEGSVSTLKIQRTQQEDSAVYLCASSRGQAHHYYGYTFGSGTRLTVV.

The J gene is TRBJ1-6, the V gene TRBV27; 9 bases agree with TRBD1. CDR3 size: 16 residues. Losses at the gene ends were 5 bases for V and 7 bases for J; bases not matched to a gene: 9. Germline assignment: CDR1 MNHEY and CDR2 SMNVEV (reference sequence). The CDR3 loop is CASSPLQGALNSPLHF. CDR3 sequence (DNA): TGTGCCAGCAGTCCCTTACAGGGGGCCCTCAATTCACCCCTCCACTTT.

The chain links TRBV4-2 to TRBJ2-2; a possible D gene is TRBD2 (5 bases). Between the trimmed V and J ends, which lost 1 base and 4 bases, there was a span of 10 bases. The CDR3 runs to 15 residues. Germline V CDR1 and CDR2: LGHNA, YNFKEQ. CDR3 nucleotide sequence: TGTGCCAGCAGCCAAGGCGGGCTCGGCACCGGGGAGCTGTTTTTT. Protein: CASSQGGLGTGELFF.

This chain connects TRBV3-1 (or the pseudogene TRBV3-2) to TRBJ2-1; 9 bases are a match to TRBD2. This CDR3 region has 17 residues. CDR1 and CDR2 from the germline V gene are LGHDT and YNNKEL (reference sequence). The V segment lost 3 bases and the J segment 8 bases; nucleotides outside the gene matches: 14. The CDR3: CASSHRLDWRGGDEQFF. DNA of the CDR3: TGTGCCAGCAGCCACCGCCTGGACTGGCGGGGGGGTGATGAGCAGTTCTTC.

The CDR3, as DNA: TGTGCCAGCTCACCAACAGGGAGTTCAAACTATGGCTACACCTTC. As protein: CASSPTGSSNYGYTF. The chain uses TRBV18 and TRBJ1-2, with a weak D call TRBD1 (6 bases). Between the trimmed V and J ends, which lost 2 bases and 2 bases, there was a span of 12 bases. Germline CDR1 is KGHSH and CDR2 is LQKENI. This CDR3 contains 15 residues.

This clone was observed a single time. The chain is built from TRBV1 and TRBJ2-7; the table names TRBD2, a call not compared with the DNA. TRBV1 represents a pseudogene. The CDR3 has 16 residues. The CDR3 sequence: CTSSQVNFTGQEGQYF. The CDR3 coding sequence is TGCACCAGCAGCCAAGTAAATTTTACTGGCCAAGAGGGGCAGTACTTC.

The V gene is TRBV5-1, the J gene TRBJ1-1; D possibly corresponds to TRBD1 (5 bases). The V gene's germline CDR1 is SGHRS and CDR2 YFSETQ. The CDR3 covers 15 residues. V gave up 5 bases and J gave up 5 bases, with 19 bases separating them. The CDR3 reads CASSLAGGGVTEAFF. CDR3 DNA: TGCGCCAGCAGTTTAGCGGGGGGAGGCGTTACTGAAGCTTTCTTT.

The V gene is TRBV7-2, the J gene TRBJ2-7; 10 nucleotides match TRBD1. This CDR3 contains 14 residues. Germline V gives CDR1 SGHTA, CDR2 FQGNSA. With V trimmed by 7 bases and J by 5 bases, 8 bases remained unmatched. CDR3 coding DNA: TGTGCCAGCACCCCGCGACAGGGGGCACACGAGCAGTACTTC. Amino acids: CASTPRQGAHEQYF.

The V and J genes are TRBV7-9 and TRBJ1-1; a weak D match, TRBD1 (5 bases). CDR3 size: 15 residues. Germline V gives CDR1 SEHNR, CDR2 FQNEAQ (reference sequence). The V and J ends lost 2 bases and 1 base respectively, with 11 bases between them. CDR3 region: CASSLIGQGNTEAFF. CDR3 nucleotide sequence: TGTGCCAGCAGCTTAATTGGCCAGGGGAACACTGAAGCTTTCTTT. The full variable domain, its missing parts supplied by reference TRBV7-9 and TRBJ1-1, is DTGVSQNPRHKITKRGQNVTFRCDPISEHNRLYWYRQTLGQGPEFLTYFQNEAQLEKSRLLSDRFSAERPKGSFSTLEIQRTEQGDSAMYLCASSLIGQGNTEAFFGQGTRLTVV.

The chain recombines TRBV6-2 or TRBV6-3 with TRBJ1-6; 8 bases are a match to TRBD1. CDR3 size: 15 residues. V shed 6 bases, J shed 4 bases, and the junction held 5 bases outside the gene matches. The germline CDR1 and CDR2 sequences are MNHEY and SVGEGT. CDR3 region: CASSMGQVYNSPLHF. CDR3 sequence (DNA): TGTGCCAGCAGCATGGGACAGGTTTATAATTCACCCCTCCACTTT.

The chain uses TRBV7-8 and TRBJ2-2; unclear D gene. In germline, CDR1 is SGHVS, CDR2 FQNEAQ. The CDR3 covers 16 residues. Deletions cut 1 base from V and 1 base from J, with 10 bases between. CDR3 DNA sequence: TGTGCCAGCAGCTTAGTCGGATACAGGAACACCGGGGAGCTGTTTTTT. This codes for CASSLVGYRNTGELFF.

The table lists this clone with a count of one. The chain couples TRBV20-1 to TRBJ2-5; D ambiguous. Trimming cost V 4 bases and J 6 bases, with 9 bases left between them. This CDR3 comprises 11 residues. Germline assignment: CDR1 DFQATT and CDR2 SNEGSKA (reference sequence). The CDR3 DNA reads as TGCAGTGCTACTCCTGTAAAGACCCAGTACTTC. As protein: CSATPVKTQYF.

J is TRBJ1-1 and V is TRBV18; 8 bases are a match to TRBD1. The germline gives CDR1 KGHSH, CDR2 LQKENI. J gave up 3 bases and V 7 bases, and 7 bases lay outside the gene matches. This CDR3 region has 14 residues. CDR3 loop: CASLQGARDTEAFF. The CDR3 nucleotides read TGTGCCAGCTTGCAGGGGGCGAGGGACACTGAAGCTTTCTTT.

This chain connects TRBV6-2 or TRBV6-3 to TRBJ1-1, with 9 bases matching TRBD1. The length of the CDR3 is 15 residues. Trimming removed 2 bases from V and 5 bases from J; junction bases left unmatched: 6. Germline CDR1 MNHEY, CDR2 SVGEGT. CDR3: CASSYPRDRGTEAFF. The CDR3 nucleotides read TGTGCCAGCAGTTACCCCAGAGACAGGGGGACTGAAGCTTTCTTT.

The CDR3 region is CASSSGQAILDTF. In DNA form, the CDR3 reads TGTGCCAGCAGTTCAGGACAAGCAATTTTAGACACCTTC. The chain links TRBV6-2 or TRBV6-3 to TRBJ1-2; D is possibly TRBD1 (5 bases). The CDR3 runs 13 residues. V was pared by 4 bases and J by 12 bases, with 18 bases between. From germline, CDR1 is MNHEY and CDR2 SVGEGT.

This clone was counted once. V is TRBV10-3 and J is TRBJ1-6, with D perhaps matching TRBD1 (6 bases). The length of the CDR3 is 16 residues. Germline V gene data show CDR1 as ENHRY and CDR2 as SYGVKD. Trimming took 3 bases from V and 9 from J, leaving 18 bases between them. CDR3 loop: CAISERDGLGGSPLHF. CDR3 sequence (DNA): TGTGCCATCAGTGAAAGGGACGGGCTAGGGGGTTCACCCCTCCACTTT.

The chain recombines TRBV10-3 with TRBJ1-4; tentatively, D is TRBD1 (6 bases). The CDR3 is 13 amino acids. V lost 6 bases to trimming and J lost 4 bases, with 9 bases between them. The germline V gene has CDR1 ENHRY and CDR2 SYGVKD. The CDR3 bases are TGTGCCATCAGAGGACAGCTTAATGAAAAACTGTTTTTT. This encodes CAIRGQLNEKLFF.

The chain recombines TRBV2 with TRBJ1-5; D call uncertain. The CDR3 totals 15 residues. Germline CDR1 and CDR2: SNHLY and FYNNEI. Deletions cut 4 bases from V and 1 base from J, with 11 bases between. As DNA, the CDR3 is TGTGCCAGCAGTGCCACACCAGCGAGCAATCAGCCCCAGCATTTT. Protein: CASSATPASNQPQHF.

This rearrangement joins TRBV6-2 or TRBV6-3 to TRBJ1-5; 9 bases fit TRBD1. CDR3 length equals 15 residues. The junction had 5 bases not matched to a gene; V was cut back by 2 bases and J by 6 bases. Germline V gene data show CDR1 as MNHEY and CDR2 as SVGEGT. CDR3 sequence: CASSYPGQGSQPQHF. DNA of the CDR3: TGTGCCAGCAGTTACCCGGGACAGGGAAGTCAGCCCCAGCATTTT.

This chain joins TRBV14 and TRBJ2-1, with 7 bases lining up with TRBD1. V shed 0 bases, J shed 7 bases, and the junction held 9 bases outside the gene matches. The CDR3 consists of 16 residues. The germline gives CDR1 SGHDN, CDR2 FVKESK. The CDR3 here is CASSQDKGQVWNEQFF. The DNA for the CDR3 is TGTGCCAGCAGCCAAGATAAAGGACAGGTGTGGAATGAGCAGTTCTTC.

The J gene is TRBJ1-5, the V gene TRBV11-2, with 11 bases that match TRBD1. V was clipped by 1 base and J by 6 bases; unmatched bases: 8. The germline CDR1 and CDR2 sequences are SGHAT and FQNNGV. This CDR3 region has 17 residues. The CDR3 sequence: CASSLGIGQGAGQPQHF. CDR3 DNA: TGTGCCAGCAGCTTAGGCATTGGACAGGGGGCGGGTCAGCCCCAGCATTTT.

V usage is TRBV5-1 and J usage is TRBJ2-2, with a weak D call TRBD1 (5 bases). V shed 0 bases and J shed 2 bases, with 8 bases lying between them. Germline-derived CDR1 and CDR2 are SGHRS and YFSETQ. This CDR3 is 15 amino acids long. The CDR3 region is CASSLDRTNTGELFF. CDR3 nucleotide sequence: TGCGCCAGCAGCTTGGATCGGACAAACACCGGGGAGCTGTTTTTT.